One and the same sample provided the 22 T cell receptor beta chains below, sequenced in a study of control samples from healthy donors and cancer patients. The assay was immunoSEQ multiplex PCR, and TCRdb's table has in-frame clones only and misses some. Of about 84,000 clones in the sample, roughly 89% were seen once. Sequences were obtained from blood. The origin of the receptors is a man aged 25-45 years in good health.

The genes are TRBV25-1 and TRBJ2-7; 7 nucleotides agree with TRBD1. Trimming at V came to 1 base and at J to 5 bases, leaving 11 bases not matched to a gene. The length of the CDR3 is 16 residues. Germline V gene sequence: CDR1 MGHDK, CDR2 SYGVNS. Here the CDR3 DNA reads TGTGCCAGCAGTGAATTTTTTCAGGGACAGAAGCACGAGCAGTACTTC. Translation gives CASSEFFQGQKHEQYF.

This clone turned up a few times. The chain employs TRBV24-1 and TRBJ2-3; tentatively, D is TRBD1 (6 bases). This CDR3 spans 15 amino acids. The ends were cut back, 3 bases at V and 1 base at J, with 10 bases in the middle. The V gene's germline CDR1 is KGHDR and CDR2 SFDVKD. CDR3 nucleotides: TGTGCCACCAGTGATGAGAGACAGGGCACAGATACGCAGTATTTT. Protein sequence: CATSDERQGTDTQYF.

This chain uses TRBV29-1 with TRBJ2-7, with 10 bases identical to TRBD2. Per the germline V gene, CDR1 is SQVTM and CDR2 is ANQGSEA. With V trimmed by 4 bases and J by 4 bases, 7 bases remained unmatched. The CDR3 totals 14 residues. CDR3 loop: CSVAPRTSGYEQYF. Written as DNA, the CDR3 is TGCAGCGTTGCCCCACGGACTAGCGGTTACGAGCAGTACTTC.

The J gene is TRBJ1-1, the V gene TRBV15; 9 bases are shared with TRBD1. With 2 bases clipped from V and 4 bases from J, the junction kept 17 bases outside the gene matches. In germline, CDR1 is LNHNV, CDR2 YYDKDF (reference sequence). This CDR3 spans 19 amino acids. The CDR3 bases are TGTGCCACCAGCAGATCGGAAACAGGGGGCCTTACACTCCTCACTGAAGCTTTCTTT. This gives the protein CATSRSETGGLTLLTEAFF.

V is TRBV9 and J is TRBJ1-2; a weak D match, TRBD1 (5 bases). This CDR3 has 15 residues. Germline values: CDR1 SGDLS, CDR2 YYNGEE. The ends were cut back, 0 bases at V and 1 base at J, with 10 bases in the middle. As DNA, the CDR3 is TGTGCCAGCAGCGTAGCAGGGTCCAATAACTATGGCTACACCTTC. The encoded protein is CASSVAGSNNYGYTF.

V is TRBV6-2 or TRBV6-3 and J is TRBJ1-1; 12 positions agree with TRBD1. This CDR3 comprises 16 residues. Germline-derived CDR1 and CDR2 are MNHEY and SVGEGT. V gave up 5 bases and J gave up 5 bases; unmatched junction bases: 9. CDR3 bases: TGTGCCAGCAGTCCGGGACAGGGGGCGCGTAAGACTGAAGCTTTCTTT. Residues: CASSPGQGARKTEAFF.

This clone was picked up a small number of times. The rearrangement uses TRBV9 and TRBJ2-3, with D perhaps assigned TRBD1 or TRBD2 (5 bases each). CDR1 is SGDLS and CDR2 is YYNGEE in the germline V gene. The CDR3 has 15 residues. Trimming took 2 bases from V and 2 from J, leaving 12 bases between them. CDR3 in DNA: TGTGCCAGCAGCGTCGGGACCTACTACACAGATACGCAGTATTTT. Protein product: CASSVGTYYTDTQYF.

This chain joins TRBV6-5 and TRBJ1-1; perhaps TRBD1 as D (5 bases). V shed 7 bases and J shed 6 bases, with 18 bases lying between them. In germline, CDR1 is MNHEY, CDR2 SVGAGI. The CDR3 sequence is 14 residues long. CDR3 DNA sequence: TGTGCCAGCAAGGAGGCGGGGCCCGACGCTGAAGCTTTCTTT. It encodes CASKEAGPDAEAFF.

The chain has TRBV18 and TRBJ2-7; 9 bases are a match to TRBD1. CDR1 is KGHSH and CDR2 is LQKENI in the germline V gene. After removal of 6 bases from V and 3 bases from J, the junction contained 9 bases not matched to a gene. The CDR3 loop spans 15 amino acids. The CDR3 DNA sequence: TGTGCCAGCTCCCGCAGCCAGGACAGGGGCTACGAGCAGTACTTC. This codes for CASSRSQDRGYEQYF.

This clone is a singleton in its sample. The chain joins TRBV15 to TRBJ2-5; D is unclear. Germline loops: CDR1 LNHNV, CDR2 YYDKDF (reference sequence). There are 15 residues in the CDR3. Trimming stripped 0 bases from V and 2 bases from J, with 10 bases between. CDR3 nucleotides: TGTGCCACCAGCAGAGACTACCGGCGGCAAGAGACCCAGTACTTC. Translated: CATSRDYRRQETQYF.

The chain is built from TRBV6-5 and TRBJ2-1; TRBD2 is a possible D gene (6 bases). This CDR3 is built from 15 residues. V was shortened by 5 bases and J by 3 bases, with 14 bases between the two germline ends. CDR1 is MNHEY and CDR2 is SVGAGI in the germline V gene. CDR3 sequence reads: CASSLRLDSYNEQFF. As DNA, the CDR3 is TGTGCCAGCAGTCTCCGACTAGATAGCTACAATGAGCAGTTCTTC.

The rearrangement links TRBV25-1 to TRBJ2-1; D is ambiguous. V was shortened by 4 bases and J by 0 bases, with 7 bases between the two germline ends. The CDR3 sequence is 14 residues long. Germline V gene data show CDR1 as MGHDK and CDR2 as SYGVNS. CDR3 bases: TGTGCCAGCAGTGGTGAGCACTCCTACAATGAGCAGTTCTTC. Its protein is CASSGEHSYNEQFF.

The V call is TRBV29-1, the J call TRBJ2-1; possibly TRBD1 for D (5 bases). Germline lookup yields CDR1 SQVTM and CDR2 ANQGSEA. The CDR3 runs 15 residues. With 3 bases removed from V and 0 bases from J, the gap between germline ends came to 12 bases. The CDR3 loop is CSVDRAPSSYNEQFF. The DNA for the CDR3 is TGCAGCGTTGACAGGGCCCCGAGCTCCTACAATGAGCAGTTCTTC.

This chain uses TRBV3-1 (or the pseudogene TRBV3-2) with TRBJ2-5; 10 bases match TRBD2. The germline gives CDR1 LGHDT, CDR2 YNNKEL (reference sequence). This CDR3 spans 14 amino acids. This CDR3 is CGVAGGPIQETQYF. The CDR3 DNA reads TGTGGGGTAGCGGGAGGTCCGATCCAAGAGACCCAGTACTTC.

The V call is TRBV30, the J call TRBJ1-6; D gene unclear. The V end was cut by 0 bases, the J end by 7 bases, with 7 bases between. The CDR3 sequence is 13 residues long. Germline values: CDR1 GTSNPN, CDR2 SVGIG (reference sequence). In DNA, the CDR3 is TGTGCCTGGAGTGTACATGGGAATTCACCCCTCCACTTT. It encodes CAWSVHGNSPLHF.

V is TRBV6-5 and J is TRBJ1-5; weak D call: TRBD1 (5 bases). Germline assignment: CDR1 MNHEY and CDR2 SVGAGI. The CDR3 is 15 amino acids. Between the trimmed V and J ends, which lost 0 bases and 0 bases, there was a span of 6 bases. The CDR3 DNA sequence: TGTGCCAGCAGTTACTCGAGGGGTAGCAATCAGCCCCAGCATTTT. The encoded protein is CASSYSRGSNQPQHF.

The chain joins TRBV6-5 to TRBJ1-2; 7 nucleotides match TRBD1. V lost 8 bases to trimming and J lost 0 bases; unmatched junction nucleotides: 6. The CDR3 contains 14 residues. Germline CDR1 is MNHEY and CDR2 is SVGAGI. The CDR3, as DNA: TGTGCCAGCCGCCGGGACAGAACTAACTATGGCTACACCTTC. It is translated as CASRRDRTNYGYTF.

This chain uses TRBV25-1 with TRBJ2-5; the D gene is possibly TRBD1 (6 bases). This CDR3 comprises 15 residues. V was shortened by 2 bases and J by 1 base, with 11 bases between the two germline ends. Germline lookup yields CDR1 MGHDK and CDR2 SYGVNS. CDR3: CASSEDRTVQETQYF. As DNA, the CDR3 is TGTGCCAGCAGTGAAGATAGGACAGTCCAAGAGACCCAGTACTTC. Full variable domain (missing parts from reference TRBV25-1 and TRBJ2-5): EADIYQTPRYLVIGTGKKITLECSQTMGHDKMYWYQQDPGMELHLIHYSYGVNSTEKGDLSSESTVSRIRTEHFPLTLESARPSHTSQYLCASSEDRTVQETQYFGPGTRLLVL.

The V gene is TRBV6-4, the J gene TRBJ1-1; 8 positions agree with TRBD1. Germline V lookup: CDR1 MRHNA, CDR2 SNTAGT. Trimming cost V 6 bases and J 7 bases; bases outside gene matches: 10. This CDR3 contains 14 residues. CDR3 in DNA: TGTGCCAGCAGCTTTTCAGGGGGCGGTGATGAAGCTTTCTTT. The encoded protein is CASSFSGGGDEAFF.

This clone was seen only a few times. The chain recombines TRBV4-1 with TRBJ1-4; the D is unclear. CDR1 and CDR2 from the germline V gene are MGHRA and YSYEKL. The CDR3 loop spans 13 amino acids. With 0 bases removed from V and 8 bases from J, the gap between germline ends came to 7 bases. The CDR3 loop reads CASSQDLQEKLFF. The CDR3 DNA is TGCGCCAGCAGCCAAGATTTGCAGGAAAAACTGTTTTTT.

The CDR3 DNA is TGTGCCACCAGCAGAGATCCCGGACAGAGCTCCTACAATGAGCAGTTCTTC. It specifies CATSRDPGQSSYNEQFF. V gene TRBV15 combines with J gene TRBJ2-1; maybe TRBD1 (6 bases). The CDR3 sequence is 17 residues long. CDR1 and CDR2 (germline): LNHNV, YYDKDF (reference sequence). V was cut by 0 bases and J by 0 bases, with 12 bases left in between.

The chain recombines TRBV29-1 with TRBJ2-3; D possibly corresponds to TRBD1 (5 bases). CDR1 is SQVTM and CDR2 is ANQGSEA in the germline V gene. The CDR3 has 12 residues. Trimming shortened V by 6 bases and J by 6 bases, and 13 bases separated the two germline ends. The CDR3 DNA reads TGCAGCGTCTTGGACATCTGGGATACGCAGTATTTT. Encoded protein: CSVLDIWDTQYF.